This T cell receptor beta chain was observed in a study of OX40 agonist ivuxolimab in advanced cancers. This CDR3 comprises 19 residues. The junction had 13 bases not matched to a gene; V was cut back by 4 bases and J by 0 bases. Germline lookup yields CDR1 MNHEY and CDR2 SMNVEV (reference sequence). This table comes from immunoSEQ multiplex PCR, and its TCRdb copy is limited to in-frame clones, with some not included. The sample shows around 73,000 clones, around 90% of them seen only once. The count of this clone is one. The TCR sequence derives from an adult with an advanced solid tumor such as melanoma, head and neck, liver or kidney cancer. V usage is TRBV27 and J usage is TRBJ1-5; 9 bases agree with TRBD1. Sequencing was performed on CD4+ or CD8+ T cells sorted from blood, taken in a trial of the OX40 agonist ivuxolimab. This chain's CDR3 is CASSYRPGTGRYSNQPQHF. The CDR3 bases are TGTGCCAGCAGTTATAGACCCGGGACAGGGAGATATAGCAATCAGCCCCAGCATTTT.